This T cell receptor beta chain was obtained from a study of beta chain features in type 1 diabetes. Sequenced material consisted of expressed TCRB transcripts (all of the isolated RNA was reverse transcribed). Using immunoSEQ multiplex PCR, the repertoire was profiled, and TCRdb retains in-frame clones only, with some absent. This repertoire shows about 350,000 clones, roughly 21% found once; its top ten account for around 0.044%. Each donor gave one heparinised blood draw averaging approximately 120 mL. Germline-derived CDR1 and CDR2 are SGHRS and YFSETQ. The CDR3 sequence is 14 residues long. The ends were cut back, 4 bases at V and 1 base at J, with 11 bases in the middle.

The chain employs TRBV5-1 and TRBJ1-1; a possible D gene is TRBD1 (5 bases). Sequenced material: naive CD4+ T cells from blood. This clonotype originated in a woman aged 18 to 35 in good health. The CDR3 sequence is CASSLPGANTEAFF. The CDR3 nucleotides read TGCGCCAGCAGCCTTCCTGGGGCGAACACTGAAGCTTTCTTT.